The 28 T cell receptor beta chains presented below share a single source sample, sequenced in a study of blood T cell repertoires in COVID-19 (dated by TCRdb to the early 2020s). To prepare the library, the immunoSEQ multiplex PCR assay was applied. Entries here come from immuneACCESS through TCRdb and include only in-frame sequences with V and J called. Some clones fail to appear in such tables; in the studies checked, an unresolved V gene covers under half of the shortfall, and the cause of the remainder is unknown. The sample includes around 140,000 clones, with 75% to 90% observed a single time. The ten largest clones capture roughly a tenth of the sample. The sequenced material came from peripheral blood. The receptors shown here come from a man between 60 and 70 years old with active or convalescent COVID-19.

This clone was found a few times. The V call is TRBV24-1, the J call TRBJ1-4; 8 bases align to TRBD1. Germline CDR1 KGHDR, CDR2 SFDVKD. The CDR3 length is 16 residues. V lost 4 bases and J lost 4; bases outside the gene matches: 7. CDR3: CATSDPRTGNNEKLFF. CDR3 nucleotide sequence: TGTGCCACCAGTGACCCCCGGACAGGGAATAATGAAAAACTGTTTTTT.

V is TRBV9 and J is TRBJ2-3; TRBD2 aligns across 8 bases. CDR1 SGDLS and CDR2 YYNGEE come from the germline V gene. The V gene end was trimmed by 3 bases and the J gene end by 5 bases; junction bases not matched to a gene: 11. This CDR3 is built from 16 residues. CDR3 DNA sequence: TGTGCCAGCAGCGCGGGAGCGGGAGCGGGTGTAGATACGCAGTATTTT. As protein: CASSAGAGAGVDTQYF. The full variable domain, with the rest looked up from reference TRBV9 and TRBJ2-3, is DSGVTQTPKHLITATGQRVTLRCSPRSGDLSVYWYQQSLDQGLQFLIQYYNGEERAKGNILERFSAQQFPDLHSELNLSSLELGDSALYFCASSAGAGAGVDTQYFGPGTRLTVL.

The chain joins TRBV19 to TRBJ2-7; TRBD1 agrees at 7 bases. The CDR3 covers 16 residues. Per the germline V gene, CDR1 is LNHDA and CDR2 is SQIVND (reference sequence). J gave up 3 bases and V 5 bases, and 13 bases lay outside the gene matches. CDR3 region: CASSVLGTRQGYEQYF. Written as DNA, the CDR3 is TGTGCCAGTAGTGTTCTCGGCACACGACAGGGCTACGAGCAGTACTTC.

The chain employs TRBV19 and TRBJ2-2; D may be TRBD2 (6 bases). The germline CDR1 and CDR2 sequences are LNHDA and SQIVND (reference sequence). V was shortened by 3 bases and J by 5 bases, with 13 bases between the two germline ends. CDR3 size: 15 residues. The chain's CDR3 is CASSIRQAGTGELFF. CDR3 in DNA: TGTGCCAGTAGTATCAGGCAGGCGGGGACCGGGGAGCTGTTTTTT.

This clone was seen just once. The chain uses TRBV28 and TRBJ2-1; 8 bases are shared with TRBD2. Germline V gene lookup returns CDR1 MDHEN and CDR2 SYDVKM. Trimming took 3 bases from V and 8 from J; bases not matched to a gene: 9. The CDR3 extends over 15 amino acids. CDR3 DNA sequence: TGTGCCAGCAGTTTGGCCGGGACTAGGGTGGATGAGCAGTTCTTC. This gives the protein CASSLAGTRVDEQFF. The complete variable domain, with remaining parts taken from reference TRBV28 and TRBJ2-1, reads DVKVTQSSRYLVKRTGEKVFLECVQDMDHENMFWYRQDPGLGLRLIYFSYDVKMKEKGDIPEGYSVSREKKERFSLILESASTNQTSMYLCASSLAGTRVDEQFFGPGTRLTVL.

The chain carries TRBV12-5 and TRBJ2-5; 11 nucleotides agree with TRBD2. The CDR3 has 19 residues. Germline values: CDR1 LGHNT, CDR2 FRNRAP. Trimming cost V 3 bases and J 5 bases; bases outside gene matches: 17. CDR3 DNA: TGTGCTAGTGGTTTACAAGTCCTAGCGGGAGGTTCAGGCAGCGAGACCCAGTACTTC. Protein product: CASGLQVLAGGSGSETQYF. The complete variable domain, with remaining parts taken from reference TRBV12-5 and TRBJ2-5, reads DARVTQTPRHKVTEMGQEVTMRCQPILGHNTVFWYRQTMMQGLELLAYFRNRAPLDDSGMPKDRFSAEMPDATLATLKIQPSEPRDSAVYFCASGLQVLAGGSGSETQYFGPGTRLLVL.

V is TRBV6-5 and J is TRBJ2-7; D remains unclear. V lost 0 bases and J lost 7, with 16 bases in between. The CDR3 has 15 amino acids. Germline V CDR1 and CDR2: MNHEY, SVGAGI. CDR3 nucleotides: TGTGCCAGCAGTTACTCAACGGCGACTGCTACGGAGCAGTACTTC. Translated, it gives CASSYSTATATEQYF.

The chain couples TRBV19 to TRBJ1-6; weak D call: TRBD1 (5 bases). The V end lost 4 bases, the J end lost 9 bases, and 13 bases lay between the germline ends. Germline V gives CDR1 LNHDA, CDR2 SQIVND (reference sequence). CDR3 length: 14 residues. CDR3 DNA sequence: TGTGCCAGTAGTAAGGGCCAGGGCCCTTCACCCCTCCACTTT. It yields the protein CASSKGQGPSPLHF.

This sequence joins TRBV28 and TRBJ1-1; D call uncertain. V was clipped by 9 bases and J by 7 bases, with 15 bases between them. CDR1 is MDHEN and CDR2 is SYDVKM in the germline V gene. The CDR3 extends over 12 amino acids. The DNA for the CDR3 is TGTGCCAGATTAAGCAGACACTTTGAAGCTTTCTTT. This gives the protein CARLSRHFEAFF.

The chain employs TRBV28 and TRBJ1-5; 7 bases fit TRBD1. Germline values: CDR1 MDHEN, CDR2 SYDVKM. CDR3 length: 16 residues. Trimming took 5 bases from V and 1 from J; bases not matched to a gene: 8. Here the CDR3 DNA reads TGTGCCAGCAGTCCTACAGGGGAAAGGAGCAATCAGCCCCAGCATTTT. It encodes CASSPTGERSNQPQHF.

This chain connects TRBV5-1 to TRBJ1-1, with a tentative D call TRBD1 (6 bases). The CDR3 totals 14 residues. Germline V gene lookup returns CDR1 SGHRS and CDR2 YFSETQ. Deletions cut 4 bases from V and 3 bases from J, with 13 bases between. In DNA form, the CDR3 reads TGCGCCAGCAGCCACACAGGGTCATACACTGAAGCTTTCTTT. It codes for CASSHTGSYTEAFF.

The chain links TRBV28 to TRBJ1-3; D is unclear. V was pared by 8 bases and J by 6 bases, with 8 bases between. The CDR3 sequence is 11 residues long. Looked up from germline, CDR1 is MDHEN and CDR2 is SYDVKM. The CDR3 here is CASLKLNTIYF. The CDR3 DNA reads TGTGCCAGCCTGAAGCTAAACACCATATATTTT. The full variable domain, rest sourced from reference TRBV28 and TRBJ1-3, is DVKVTQSSRYLVKRTGEKVFLECVQDMDHENMFWYRQDPGLGLRLIYFSYDVKMKEKGDIPEGYSVSREKKERFSLILESASTNQTSMYLCASLKLNTIYFGEGSWLTVV.

This clone was detected only a few times. The chain has TRBV9 and TRBJ2-7, with TRBD1 identical over 10 bases. Germline CDR1 and CDR2: SGDLS and YYNGEE. The J segment lost 2 bases and the V segment lost 4 bases, leaving 3 bases of the junction unmatched. The CDR3 totals 14 residues. This CDR3 is CASSLTGGPYEQYF. The DNA of the CDR3 is TGTGCCAGCAGCTTGACAGGGGGCCCCTACGAGCAGTACTTC.

Only one count was recorded for this clone. The rearrangement uses TRBV24-1 and TRBJ2-5, with a tentative D call TRBD1 (5 bases). The CDR3 extends over 15 amino acids. V was shortened by 4 bases and J by 5 bases, with 16 bases between the two germline ends. Germline V gene sequence: CDR1 KGHDR, CDR2 SFDVKD. Here the CDR3 reads CATSDSLRVGETQYF. CDR3 DNA sequence: TGTGCCACCAGTGACAGCCTCAGGGTCGGCGAGACCCAGTACTTC.

The rearrangement uses TRBV9 and TRBJ2-3; TRBD2 is a possible D gene (6 bases). CDR1 is SGDLS, CDR2 YYNGEE, per germline. There are 15 residues in the CDR3. Trimming removed 0 bases at V and 2 bases at J, with 10 bases between. Here the CDR3 DNA reads TGTGCCAGCAGCGTAGACACGGGAGACACAGATACGCAGTATTTT. This sequence encodes CASSVDTGDTDTQYF.

The DNA for the CDR3 is TGTGCCAGCAGTTACCTAGGACAGGGGAGGGATCAGCCCCAGCATTTT. Its translation: CASSYLGQGRDQPQHF. V usage is TRBV6-2 or TRBV6-3 and J usage is TRBJ1-5; 9 nucleotides align to TRBD1. Unmatched junction bases numbered 7, after V lost 2 bases and J lost 5 bases. Germline CDR1 reads MNHEY; CDR2 reads SVGEGT. CDR3 length equals 16 residues.

V gene TRBV4-2 combines with J gene TRBJ1-2; TRBD1 aligns across 8 bases. The germline gives CDR1 LGHNA, CDR2 YNFKEQ. The ends lost 0 bases at V and 5 bases at J; junction bases unmatched: 8. This CDR3 contains 16 residues. CDR3 DNA sequence: TGTGCCAGCAGCCAAGATAATGACAGGGGAGGATATGGCTACACCTTC. Translated: CASSQDNDRGGYGYTF.

This clone was observed once. V is TRBV9 and J is TRBJ1-3; D might be TRBD1 (6 bases). Trimming shortened V by 0 bases and J by 4 bases, and 8 bases separated the two germline ends. The CDR3 is 14 amino acids. The germline V gene encodes CDR1 SGDLS and CDR2 YYNGEE. The CDR3 sequence: CASSVEGVGNTIYF. The CDR3, as DNA: TGTGCCAGCAGCGTAGAGGGGGTAGGAAACACCATATATTTT.

The CDR3 loop reads CASGLVQGFSGRDTGELFF. CDR3 DNA: TGTGCTAGTGGTTTGGTACAAGGATTTAGCGGGAGGGACACCGGGGAGCTGTTTTTT. The rearrangement links TRBV12-5 to TRBJ2-2; TRBD2 aligns across 11 bases. The V segment lost 0 bases and the J segment 3 bases; nucleotides outside the gene matches: 9. Germline loops: CDR1 LGHNT, CDR2 FRNRAP. The CDR3 is made up of 19 amino acids.

This chain uses TRBV6-2 or TRBV6-3 with TRBJ2-4, with 11 nucleotides matching TRBD2. The germline V gene has CDR1 MNHEY and CDR2 SVGEGT. With V trimmed by 5 bases and J by 7 bases, 7 bases remained unmatched. The CDR3 is 15 amino acids. The CDR3 DNA follows: TGTGCCAGCAGTCGGACTAGCGGGCGACGGAACATTCAGTACTTC. Its protein product is CASSRTSGRRNIQYF.

CDR3 bases: TGTGCCAGCAGTTACGAGGCAGGGTCTTACAATGAGCAGTTCTTC. This codes for CASSYEAGSYNEQFF. The rearrangement uses TRBV6-5 and TRBJ2-1; weak D call: TRBD1 (5 bases). The germline V and J ends were trimmed by 2 bases and 4 bases, with 12 bases remaining between them. This CDR3 comprises 15 residues. Per germline, CDR1 MNHEY and CDR2 SVGAGI.

This clone was detected only a few times. The rearrangement uses TRBV5-4 and TRBJ1-1; 8 bases line up with TRBD1. Losses at the gene ends were 5 bases for V and 5 bases for J; bases not matched to a gene: 8. CDR1 SGHNT and CDR2 YYREEE come from the germline V gene (reference sequence). The CDR3 is 14 residues long. CDR3 amino acids: CASSTTGGRTEAFF. CDR3 DNA sequence: TGTGCCAGCAGTACAACAGGGGGAAGAACTGAAGCTTTCTTT.

This clone was seen a few times. This chain links TRBV9 with TRBJ1-2; 8 bases agree with TRBD1. The CDR3 sequence is 13 residues long. Germline V gives CDR1 SGDLS, CDR2 YYNGEE. V dropped 3 bases and J dropped 4; count of bases not matched to a gene: 2. CDR3 nucleotides: TGTGCCAGCAGCGATACAGGGGGCTATGGCTACACCTTC. This sequence encodes CASSDTGGYGYTF.

The chain combines TRBV24-1 with TRBJ1-2; no reliable D call. Germline CDR1 is KGHDR and CDR2 is SFDVKD. This CDR3 comprises 14 residues. V was clipped by 2 bases and J by 4 bases, with 10 bases between them. This CDR3 is CATSDSAGTYGYTF. In nucleotides, the CDR3 is TGTGCCACCAGTGATTCCGCAGGTACCTATGGCTACACCTTC.

V gene TRBV24-1 combines with J gene TRBJ2-5, with a weak D call TRBD1 (6 bases). Germline V lookup: CDR1 KGHDR, CDR2 SFDVKD. The V end was cut by 3 bases, the J end by 7 bases, with 17 bases between. CDR3 size: 15 residues. In nucleotides, the CDR3 is TGTGCCACCAGTGATCCAACAGGGTATGAAGGGACCCAGTACTTC. Protein product: CATSDPTGYEGTQYF.

The rearrangement links TRBV5-4 to TRBJ2-7; D remains ambiguous. The CDR3 has 13 residues. V lost 0 bases and J 8 bases, leaving 12 bases between the germline ends. The germline CDR1 and CDR2 sequences are SGHNT and YYREEE (reference sequence). The CDR3 is CASSLDPFSKQYF. The CDR3 DNA is TGTGCCAGCAGCTTGGACCCCTTTAGCAAGCAGTACTTC.

CDR3 coding DNA: TGTGCCAGTAGTAGACCGGGGGGAAGCTCCTACGAGCAGTACTTC. Amino acids: CASSRPGGSSYEQYF. The chain combines TRBV19 with TRBJ2-7; 7 nucleotides agree with TRBD2. The V and J ends lost 4 bases and 0 bases, in that order; junction bases with no gene match: 6. Per the germline V gene, CDR1 is LNHDA and CDR2 is SQIVND (reference sequence). The CDR3 sequence is 15 residues long.

The J gene is TRBJ2-3, the V gene TRBV4-3; the D gene is possibly TRBD1 (9 bases). This CDR3 has 21 residues. Trimming left V 0 bases short and J 2 bases short, with 27 bases between. CDR1 and CDR2 from the germline V gene are LGHNA and YSLEER. The CDR3, as DNA: TGCGCCAGCAGCCAAGAAAGTGGGACAGGGTGGGCTAGCGGGTACACAGATACGCAGTATTTT. As protein: CASSQESGTGWASGYTDTQYF.